Shown below are 7 T cell receptor beta chains from a single sample sequenced in a study of blood T cell repertoires in COVID-19. Data came from immunoSEQ multiplex PCR; TCRdb stores just in-frame clones and leaves some out. The sample contains around 300,000 clones, around 87% of which appear only once. Sequenced material: PBMCs or T cells enriched from blood (not recorded which). Source of these receptors: a woman in her thirties who had recovered from COVID-19.

This rearrangement joins TRBV7-9 to TRBJ1-2, with D possibly matching TRBD1 (6 bases). The CDR3 covers 16 residues. The V end lost 5 bases, the J end lost 4 bases, and 20 bases lay between the germline ends. Looked up from germline, CDR1 is SEHNR and CDR2 is FQNEAQ (reference sequence). The chain's CDR3 is CASSAPTGHNPYGYTF. CDR3 nucleotide sequence: TGTGCCAGCAGCGCCCCGACAGGCCACAACCCCTATGGCTACACCTTC.

The chain is built from TRBV4-3 and TRBJ2-3, with TRBD2 as a possible D gene (5 bases). The CDR3 is 16 residues long. The V gene's germline CDR1 is LGHNA and CDR2 YSLEER. Trimming pared 2 bases from V and 0 bases from J, leaving 12 bases between. The DNA for the CDR3 is TGCGCCAGCAGCCAAATAGCGCGCCCTAGCACAGATACGCAGTATTTT. It is translated as CASSQIARPSTDTQYF.

The genes are TRBV5-5 and TRBJ1-2; TRBD1 agrees at 7 bases. The CDR3 extends over 14 amino acids. CDR1 and CDR2 (germline): SGHKS, YYEKEE (reference sequence). Trimming took 4 bases from V and 5 from J; bases not matched to a gene: 8. The CDR3, as DNA: TGTGCCAGCAGCCTAGGGACAGAGAGTTATGGCTACACCTTC. This translates into CASSLGTESYGYTF.

The chain is built from TRBV27 and TRBJ1-6; weak D call: TRBD1 (5 bases). Germline CDR1 MNHEY, CDR2 SMNVEV (reference sequence). The CDR3 sequence is 15 residues long. V dropped 2 bases and J dropped 10 bases, with 15 bases sitting between them. The CDR3 nucleotides are TGTGCCAGCAGTTTAACTTTAAGTCGGGGGTCACCCCTCCACTTT. Amino acids: CASSLTLSRGSPLHF.

This chain joins TRBV6-2 or TRBV6-3 and TRBJ2-7; the D gene is possibly TRBD1 (5 bases). Trimming shortened V by 2 bases and J by 5 bases, and 16 bases separated the two germline ends. Germline lookup yields CDR1 MNHEY and CDR2 SVGEGT. The CDR3 spans 15 residues. Here the CDR3 DNA reads TGTGCCAGCAGTTACGTCAGGGCAGGACGCGACGAGCAGTACTTC. Translation gives CASSYVRAGRDEQYF.

This chain connects TRBV3-1 (or the pseudogene TRBV3-2) to TRBJ1-6; no definite D call. The CDR3 contains 14 residues. With 4 bases removed from V and 8 bases from J, the gap between germline ends came to 12 bases. Germline-derived CDR1 and CDR2 are LGHDT and YNNKEL (reference sequence). Here the CDR3 reads CASSPGQDDSPLHF. The CDR3 DNA is TGTGCCAGCAGCCCTGGGCAGGATGATTCACCCCTCCACTTT.

The chain is built from TRBV6-2 or TRBV6-3 and TRBJ2-5; 12 positions match TRBD2. Germline V lookup: CDR1 MNHEY, CDR2 SVGEGT. This CDR3 contains 16 residues. The V segment lost 6 bases and the J segment 5 bases; nucleotides outside the gene matches: 10. The DNA for the CDR3 is TGTGCCAGCAGCGACCCTAGCGGGGGGGCCCGGGAGACCCAGTACTTC. Protein sequence: CASSDPSGGARETQYF.